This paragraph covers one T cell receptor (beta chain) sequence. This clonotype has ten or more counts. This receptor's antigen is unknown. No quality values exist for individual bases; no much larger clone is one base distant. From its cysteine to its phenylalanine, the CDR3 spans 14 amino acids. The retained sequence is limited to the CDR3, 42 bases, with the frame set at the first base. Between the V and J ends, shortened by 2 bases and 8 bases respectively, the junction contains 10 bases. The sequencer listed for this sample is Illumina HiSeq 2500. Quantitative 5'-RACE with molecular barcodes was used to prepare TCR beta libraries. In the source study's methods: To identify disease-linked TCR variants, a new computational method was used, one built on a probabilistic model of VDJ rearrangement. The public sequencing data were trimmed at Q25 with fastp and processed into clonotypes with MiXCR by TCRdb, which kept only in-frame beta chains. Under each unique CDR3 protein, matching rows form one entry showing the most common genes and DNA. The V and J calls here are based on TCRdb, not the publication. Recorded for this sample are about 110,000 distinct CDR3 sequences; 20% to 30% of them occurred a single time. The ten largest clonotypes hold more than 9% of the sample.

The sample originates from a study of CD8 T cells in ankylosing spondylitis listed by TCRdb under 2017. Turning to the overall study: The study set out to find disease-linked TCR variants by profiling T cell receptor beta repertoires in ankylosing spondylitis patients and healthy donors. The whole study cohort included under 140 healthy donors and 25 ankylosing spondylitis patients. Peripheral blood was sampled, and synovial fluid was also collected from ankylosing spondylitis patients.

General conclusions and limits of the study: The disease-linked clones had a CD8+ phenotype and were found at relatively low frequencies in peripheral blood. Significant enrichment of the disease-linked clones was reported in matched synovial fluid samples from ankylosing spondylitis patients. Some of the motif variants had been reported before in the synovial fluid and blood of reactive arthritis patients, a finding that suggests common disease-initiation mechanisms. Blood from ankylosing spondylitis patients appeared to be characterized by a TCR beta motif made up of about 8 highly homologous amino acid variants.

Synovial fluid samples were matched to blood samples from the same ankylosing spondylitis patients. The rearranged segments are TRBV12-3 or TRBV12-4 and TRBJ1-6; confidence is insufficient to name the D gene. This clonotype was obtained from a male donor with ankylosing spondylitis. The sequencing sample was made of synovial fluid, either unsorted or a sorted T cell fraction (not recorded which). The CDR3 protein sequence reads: CASSLTRGDSPLHF. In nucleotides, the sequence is TGTGCCAGCAGTTTAACCCGTGGAGATTCACCCCTCCACTTT.